The 8 T cell receptor beta chains below were found in one sample sequenced in a study of blood T cells in healthy people across ages. The use of a sample-barcoded 5' primer and a J-beta primer mix characterized a second PCR of about 7 to 12 cycles. MiXCR, run by TCRdb on the 5' RACE reads, gives a single entry per CDR3 protein. The repertoire holds some 1.5 million distinct CDR3 sequences, 28% seen once, with 7.7% in the top ten. What was sequenced was blood. The receptors come from a woman in her 30s in good health.

The rearrangement joins TRBV11-2 to TRBJ2-1, with no clear D. Germline CDR1 SGHAT, CDR2 FQNNGV. Between the trimmed V and J ends, which lost 5 bases and 10 bases, there was a span of 15 bases. The CDR3 totals 13 residues. The CDR3 spells CASSLDPQREQFF. The CDR3 bases are TGTGCCAGCAGCCTGGACCCTCAACGGGAGCAGTTCTTC. The variable domain in full, with the rest retrieved from reference TRBV11-2 and TRBJ2-1, is EAGVAQSPRYKIIEKRQSVAFWCNPISGHATLYWYQQILGQGPKLLIQFQNNGVVDDSQLPKDRFSAERLKGVDSTLKIQPAKLEDSAVYLCASSLDPQREQFFGPGTRLTVL.

This clonotype was recorded many times. The chain's CDR3 is CAISESEWAEQFF. The CDR3, as DNA: TGTGCCATCAGTGAGTCTGAATGGGCCGAGCAGTTCTTC. This chain connects TRBV10-3 to TRBJ2-1; no definite D call. V was trimmed by 0 bases and J by 10 bases, leaving 10 bases between them. Germline V CDR1 and CDR2: ENHRY, SYGVKD. The CDR3 extends over 13 amino acids.

The chain links TRBV7-2 to TRBJ1-4; TRBD1 might be the D (6 bases). CDR3 length equals 14 residues. Germline V gene lookup returns CDR1 SGHTA and CDR2 FQGNSA. Trimming shortened V by 6 bases and J by 8 bases, and 16 bases separated the two germline ends. The CDR3 bases are TGTGCCAGCAGTCGGACAGAGCTTAGGGAAAAACTGTTTTTT. This sequence encodes CASSRTELREKLFF.

The V call is TRBV7-2, the J call TRBJ2-5; D gene uncertain. Judging by the DNA end, TRBJ2-7 fits better; the J call may be wrong. The CDR3 runs to 12 residues. From germline, CDR1 is SGHTA and CDR2 FQGNSA. The CDR3: CASCDGSYEQYF. The CDR3 bases are TGTGCCAGCTGCGACGGATCCTACGAGCAGTACTTC.

This clonotype appeared many times. The V call is TRBV5-1, the J call TRBJ2-7; 13 bases are shared with TRBD2. Germline V CDR1 and CDR2: SGHRS, YFSETQ. V shed 3 bases, J shed 3 bases, and the junction held 3 bases outside the gene matches. The CDR3 totals 15 residues. The CDR3 is CASSSGLAGVYEQYF. The CDR3 bases are TGCGCCAGCAGCTCTGGACTAGCGGGAGTCTACGAGCAGTACTTC.

The chain carries TRBV2 and TRBJ2-1; tentatively, D is TRBD1 or TRBD2 (5 bases each). Germline values: CDR1 SNHLY, CDR2 FYNNEI. The CDR3 contains 15 residues. Trimming removed 7 bases at V and 8 bases at J, with 21 bases between. DNA for the CDR3: TGTGCCAGCAACCCTCAAGGGGCTAGCCTCCATGAGCAGTTCTTC. It codes for CASNPQGASLHEQFF.

This clonotype was seen a handful of times. The rearrangement uses TRBV7-2 and TRBJ2-7; D not resolved. The CDR3 contains 14 residues. Germline CDR1 and CDR2: SGHTA and FQGNSA. Trimming stripped 5 bases from V and 5 bases from J, with 16 bases between. The CDR3 protein is CASSPQVLSHEQYF. The CDR3 DNA reads as TGTGCCAGCAGCCCGCAGGTTCTCTCTCACGAGCAGTACTTC.

This clonotype was counted a few times. This chain links TRBV5-1 with TRBJ2-7, with TRBD1 matching 8 bases. The CDR3 is 15 amino acids. J gave up 2 bases and V 6 bases, and 10 bases lay outside the gene matches. In germline, CDR1 is SGHRS, CDR2 YFSETQ. The CDR3 DNA follows: TGCGCCAGCAAGAGGACCGGGACAGGAGCCTACGAGCAGTACTTC. Translation gives CASKRTGTGAYEQYF. Supplemented by reference TRBV5-1 and TRBJ2-7, the full variable domain reads KAGVTQTPRYLIKTRGQQVTLSCSPISGHRSVSWYQQTPGQGLQFLFEYFSETQRNKGNFPGRFSGRQFSNSRSEMNVSTLELGDSALYLCASKRTGTGAYEQYFGPGTRLTVT.